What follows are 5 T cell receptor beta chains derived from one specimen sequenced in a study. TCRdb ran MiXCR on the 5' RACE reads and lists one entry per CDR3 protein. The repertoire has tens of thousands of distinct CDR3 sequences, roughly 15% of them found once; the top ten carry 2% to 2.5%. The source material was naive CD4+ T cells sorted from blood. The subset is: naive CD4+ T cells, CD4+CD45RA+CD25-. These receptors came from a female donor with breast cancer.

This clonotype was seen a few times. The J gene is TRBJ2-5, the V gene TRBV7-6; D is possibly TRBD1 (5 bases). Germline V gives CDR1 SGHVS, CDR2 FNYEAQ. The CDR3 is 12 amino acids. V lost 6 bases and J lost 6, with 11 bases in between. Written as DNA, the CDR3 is TGTGCCAGCAGAGGAGACAGACAGACCCAGTACTTC. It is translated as CASRGDRQTQYF. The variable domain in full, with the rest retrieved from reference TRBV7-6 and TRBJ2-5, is GAGVSQSPRYKVTKRGQDVALRCDPISGHVSLYWYRQALGQGPEFLTYFNYEAQQDKSGLPNDRFSAERPEGSISTLTIQRTEQRDSAMYRCASRGDRQTQYFGPGTRLLVL.

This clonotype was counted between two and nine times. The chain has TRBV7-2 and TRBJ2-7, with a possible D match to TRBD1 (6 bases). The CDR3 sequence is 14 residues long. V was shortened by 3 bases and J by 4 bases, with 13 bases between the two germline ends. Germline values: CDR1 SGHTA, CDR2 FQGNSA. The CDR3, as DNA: TGTGCCAGCAGCTTGGACAGCCTTACTTACGAGCAGTACTTC. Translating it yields CASSLDSLTYEQYF.

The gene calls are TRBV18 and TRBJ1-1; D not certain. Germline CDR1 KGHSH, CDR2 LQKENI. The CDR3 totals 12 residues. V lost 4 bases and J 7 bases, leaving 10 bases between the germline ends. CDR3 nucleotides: TGTGCCAGCTCACAGGGCGAGAGTGAAGCTTTCTTT. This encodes CASSQGESEAFF.

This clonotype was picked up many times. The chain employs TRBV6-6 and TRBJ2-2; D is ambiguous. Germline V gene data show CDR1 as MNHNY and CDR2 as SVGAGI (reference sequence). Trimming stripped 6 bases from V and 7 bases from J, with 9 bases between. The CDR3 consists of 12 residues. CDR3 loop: CASRTVRGELFF. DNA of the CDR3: TGTGCCAGCAGAACGGTCCGCGGGGAGCTGTTTTTT.

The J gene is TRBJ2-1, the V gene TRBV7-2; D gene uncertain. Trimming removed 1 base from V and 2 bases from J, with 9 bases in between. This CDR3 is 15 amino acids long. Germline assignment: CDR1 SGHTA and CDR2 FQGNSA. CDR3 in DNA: TGTGCCAGCAGCTTAGGTAACGGGCCCTACAATGAGCAGTTCTTC. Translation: CASSLGNGPYNEQFF.